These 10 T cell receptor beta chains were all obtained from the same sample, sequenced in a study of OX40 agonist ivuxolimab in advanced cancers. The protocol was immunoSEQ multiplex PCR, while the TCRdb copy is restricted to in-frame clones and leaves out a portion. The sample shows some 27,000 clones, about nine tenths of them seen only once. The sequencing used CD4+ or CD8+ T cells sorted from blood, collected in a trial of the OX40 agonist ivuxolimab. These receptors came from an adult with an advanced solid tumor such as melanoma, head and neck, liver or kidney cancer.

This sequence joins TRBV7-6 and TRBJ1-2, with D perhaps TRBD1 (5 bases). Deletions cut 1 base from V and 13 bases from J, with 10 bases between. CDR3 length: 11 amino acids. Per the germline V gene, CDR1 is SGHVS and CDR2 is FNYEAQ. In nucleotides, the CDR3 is TGTGCCAGCAGCTTAGGCCCGGGGCTCACCTTC. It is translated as CASSLGPGLTF.

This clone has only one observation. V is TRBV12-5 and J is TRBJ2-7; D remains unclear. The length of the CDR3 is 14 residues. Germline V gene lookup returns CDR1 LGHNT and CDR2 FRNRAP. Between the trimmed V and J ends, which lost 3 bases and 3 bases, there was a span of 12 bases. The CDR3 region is CASGFDTGNYEQYF. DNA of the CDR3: TGTGCTAGTGGTTTCGATACTGGTAACTACGAGCAGTACTTC. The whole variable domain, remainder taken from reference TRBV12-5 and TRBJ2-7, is DARVTQTPRHKVTEMGQEVTMRCQPILGHNTVFWYRQTMMQGLELLAYFRNRAPLDDSGMPKDRFSAEMPDATLATLKIQPSEPRDSAVYFCASGFDTGNYEQYFGPGTRLTVT.

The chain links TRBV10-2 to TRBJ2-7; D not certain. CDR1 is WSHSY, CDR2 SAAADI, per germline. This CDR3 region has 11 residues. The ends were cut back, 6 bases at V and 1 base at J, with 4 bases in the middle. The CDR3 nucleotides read TGCGCCAGCAGCCCTTCCTACGAGCAGTACTTC. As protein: CASSPSYEQYF.

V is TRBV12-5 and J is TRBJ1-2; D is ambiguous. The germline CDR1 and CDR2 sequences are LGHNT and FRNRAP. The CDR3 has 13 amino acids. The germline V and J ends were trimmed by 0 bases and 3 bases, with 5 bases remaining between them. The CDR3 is CASGLVSDYGYTF. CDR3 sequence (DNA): TGTGCTAGTGGTTTGGTTTCAGACTATGGCTACACCTTC.

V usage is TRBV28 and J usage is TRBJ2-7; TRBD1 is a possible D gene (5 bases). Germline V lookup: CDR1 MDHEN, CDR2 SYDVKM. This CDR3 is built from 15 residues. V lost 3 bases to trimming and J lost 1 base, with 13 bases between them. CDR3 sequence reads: CASSFPGQGSYEQYF. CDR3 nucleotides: TGTGCCAGCAGTTTTCCGGGCCAGGGATCCTACGAGCAGTACTTC.

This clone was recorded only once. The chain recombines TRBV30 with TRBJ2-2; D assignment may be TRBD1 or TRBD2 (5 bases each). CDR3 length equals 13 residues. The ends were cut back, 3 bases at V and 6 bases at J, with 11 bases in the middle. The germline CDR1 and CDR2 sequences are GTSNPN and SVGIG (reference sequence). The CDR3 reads CAWSRDAAGELFF. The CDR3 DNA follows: TGTGCCTGGAGCCGGGACGCGGCCGGGGAGCTGTTTTTT. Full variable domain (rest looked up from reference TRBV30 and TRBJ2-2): SQTIHQWPATLVQPVGSPLSLECTVEGTSNPNLYWYRQAAGRGLQLLFYSVGIGQISSEVPQNLSASRPQDRQFILSSKKLLLSDSGFYLCAWSRDAAGELFFGEGSRLTVL.

The CDR3 sequence: CASSPNSGTSRLYNEQFF. The CDR3 DNA is TGTGCCAGCAGCCCAAATTCGGGGACTAGCCGGCTATACAATGAGCAGTTCTTC. The chain recombines TRBV7-9 with TRBJ2-1; 9 nucleotides agree with TRBD2. The trim removed 5 bases at V and 4 bases at J, leaving 15 bases unmatched. This CDR3 contains 18 residues. Germline V lookup: CDR1 SEHNR, CDR2 FQNEAQ (reference sequence).

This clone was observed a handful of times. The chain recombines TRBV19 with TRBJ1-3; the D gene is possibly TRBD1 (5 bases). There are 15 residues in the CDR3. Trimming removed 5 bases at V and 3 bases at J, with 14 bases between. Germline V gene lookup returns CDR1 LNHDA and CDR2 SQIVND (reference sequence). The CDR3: CASSLPRVVGNTIYF. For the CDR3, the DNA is TGTGCCAGTAGTCTTCCCAGGGTTGTTGGAAACACCATATATTTT.

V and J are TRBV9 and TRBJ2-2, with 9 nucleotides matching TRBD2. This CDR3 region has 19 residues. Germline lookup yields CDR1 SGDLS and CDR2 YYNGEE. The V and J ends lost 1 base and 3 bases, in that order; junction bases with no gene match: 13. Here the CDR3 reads CASSVNVAGVSGYTGELFF. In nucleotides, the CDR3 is TGTGCCAGCAGCGTAAACGTAGCGGGAGTGTCGGGGTACACCGGGGAGCTGTTTTTT.

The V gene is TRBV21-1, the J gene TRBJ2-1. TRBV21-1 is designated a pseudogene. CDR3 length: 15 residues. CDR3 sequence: CASSNPVYSYNEQFF. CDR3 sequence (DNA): TGTGCCAGCAGCAACCCAGTCTACTCCTACAATGAGCAGTTCTTC.